This record concerns one TCR beta chain sequence. The antigen remains unidentified. The sample belongs to a study of CD8+ T cells in alopecia areata. Turning to the study itself: The drug, oral tofacitinib, was given to treated patients at 5 to 10 mg twice daily.

Findings and limits, study-wide: Tissue-resident alphabeta T cells belonging to normal skin likewise get sequenced within scalp specimens. TCR sharing was clearer in mice than between patients, perhaps partly owing to patient HLA diversity.

Following RNA extraction, reverse transcription yielded cDNA that acted as the sequencing template. Some clones are missing from TCRdb's copy, which holds only in-frame ones; the method was immunoSEQ multiplex PCR. Of over 200,000 clones in the sample, 50% to 60% are singletons; the top ten hold 0.45%. The sample consisted of CD4+ T cells sorted from blood, taken at week 0. This receptor was identified in a human donor with alopecia areata.

CDR3 sequence: CASSQVGRYGQFF. The CDR3 DNA reads TGTGCCAGCAGCCAAGTGGGTCGGTATGGGCAGTTCTTC. This chain links TRBV4-2 with TRBJ2-1; D is unclear. This CDR3 is built from 13 residues. The germline gives CDR1 LGHNA, CDR2 YNFKEQ. The V end was cut by 1 base, the J end by 12 bases, with 13 bases between.